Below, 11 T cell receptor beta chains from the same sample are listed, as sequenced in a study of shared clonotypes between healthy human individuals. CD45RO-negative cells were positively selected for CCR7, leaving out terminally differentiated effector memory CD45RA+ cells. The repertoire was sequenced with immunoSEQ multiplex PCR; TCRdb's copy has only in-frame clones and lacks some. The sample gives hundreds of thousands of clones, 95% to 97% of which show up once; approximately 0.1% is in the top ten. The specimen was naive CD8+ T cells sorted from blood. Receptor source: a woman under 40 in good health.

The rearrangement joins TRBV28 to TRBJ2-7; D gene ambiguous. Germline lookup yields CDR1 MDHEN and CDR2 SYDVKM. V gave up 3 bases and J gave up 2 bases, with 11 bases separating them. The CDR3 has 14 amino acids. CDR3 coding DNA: TGTGCCAGCAGTTTGAGACTGCCAACCTACGAGCAGTACTTC. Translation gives CASSLRLPTYEQYF.

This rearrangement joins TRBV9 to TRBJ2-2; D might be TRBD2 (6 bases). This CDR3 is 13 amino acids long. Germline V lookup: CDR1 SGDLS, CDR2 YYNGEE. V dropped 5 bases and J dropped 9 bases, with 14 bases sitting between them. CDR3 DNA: TGTGCCAGCAGGGACTACGAGAGCAGGGAGCTGTTTTTT. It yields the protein CASRDYESRELFF.

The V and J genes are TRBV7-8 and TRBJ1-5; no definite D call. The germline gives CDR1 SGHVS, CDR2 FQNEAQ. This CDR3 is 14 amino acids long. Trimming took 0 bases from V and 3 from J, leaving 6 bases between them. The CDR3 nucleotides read TGTGCCAGCAGCTTAGCGCCAGACAATCAGCCCCAGCATTTT. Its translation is CASSLAPDNQPQHF.

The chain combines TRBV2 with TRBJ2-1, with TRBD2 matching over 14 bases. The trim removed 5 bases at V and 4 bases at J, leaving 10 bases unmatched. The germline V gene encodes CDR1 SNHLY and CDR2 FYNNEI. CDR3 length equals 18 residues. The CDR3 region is CASSKPGTSGRRYNEQFF. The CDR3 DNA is TGTGCCAGCAGTAAACCCGGGACTAGCGGGAGAAGGTACAATGAGCAGTTCTTC.

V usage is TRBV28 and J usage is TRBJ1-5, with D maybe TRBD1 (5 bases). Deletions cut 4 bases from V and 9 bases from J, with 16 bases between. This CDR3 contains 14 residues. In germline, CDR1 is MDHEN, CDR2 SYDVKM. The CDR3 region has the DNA TGTGCCAGCAGTTATCATGATCCCAGGGTGCCCCAGCATTTT. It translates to CASSYHDPRVPQHF.

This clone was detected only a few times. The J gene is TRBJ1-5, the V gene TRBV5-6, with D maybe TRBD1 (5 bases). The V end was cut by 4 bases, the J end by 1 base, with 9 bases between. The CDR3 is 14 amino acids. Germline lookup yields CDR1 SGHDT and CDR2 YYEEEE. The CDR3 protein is CASSLRQSNQPQHF. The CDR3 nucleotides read TGTGCCAGCAGCCTTCGACAGAGCAATCAGCCCCAGCATTTT.

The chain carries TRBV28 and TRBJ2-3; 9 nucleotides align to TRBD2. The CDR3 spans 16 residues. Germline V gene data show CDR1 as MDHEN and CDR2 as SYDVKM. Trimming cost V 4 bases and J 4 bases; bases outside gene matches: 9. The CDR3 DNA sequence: TGTGCCAGCAGTTCGGAGCGGGAGGCCGGTGCAGATACGCAGTATTTT. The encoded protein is CASSSEREAGADTQYF.

The CDR3 nucleotides read TGTGCCAGCAGTTTTGGGCAAAACACCGGGGAGCTGTTTTTT. Translating it yields CASSFGQNTGELFF. The chain combines TRBV28 with TRBJ2-2; D is unclear. The CDR3 contains 14 residues. Germline loops: CDR1 MDHEN, CDR2 SYDVKM. Trimming shortened V by 3 bases and J by 2 bases, and 7 bases separated the two germline ends. The whole variable domain, filled in from reference TRBV28 and TRBJ2-2, reads DVKVTQSSRYLVKRTGEKVFLECVQDMDHENMFWYRQDPGLGLRLIYFSYDVKMKEKGDIPEGYSVSREKKERFSLILESASTNQTSMYLCASSFGQNTGELFFGEGSRLTVL.

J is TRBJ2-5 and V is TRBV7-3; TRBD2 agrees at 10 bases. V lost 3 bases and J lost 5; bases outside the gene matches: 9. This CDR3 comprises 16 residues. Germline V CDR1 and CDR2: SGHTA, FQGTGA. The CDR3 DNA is TGTGCCAGCAGCTTGGGAGCGGGAGGGCCTTGGGAGACCCAGTACTTC. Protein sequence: CASSLGAGGPWETQYF.

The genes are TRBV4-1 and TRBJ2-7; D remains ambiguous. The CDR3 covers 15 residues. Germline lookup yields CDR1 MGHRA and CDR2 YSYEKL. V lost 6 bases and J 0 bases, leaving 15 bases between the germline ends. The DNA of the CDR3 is TGCGCCAGCAGAAGACATGGTTCAAGCTCCTACGAGCAGTACTTC. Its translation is CASRRHGSSSYEQYF.

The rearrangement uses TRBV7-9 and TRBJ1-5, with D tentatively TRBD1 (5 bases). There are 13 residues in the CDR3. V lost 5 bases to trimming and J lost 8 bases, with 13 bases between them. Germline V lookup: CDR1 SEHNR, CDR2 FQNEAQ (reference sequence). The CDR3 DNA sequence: TGTGCCAGCAGCAATCAGGGCCCTGAGCCCCAGCATTTT. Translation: CASSNQGPEPQHF. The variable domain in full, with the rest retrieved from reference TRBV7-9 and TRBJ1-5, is DTGVSQNPRHKITKRGQNVTFRCDPISEHNRLYWYRQTLGQGPEFLTYFQNEAQLEKSRLLSDRFSAERPKGSFSTLEIQRTEQGDSAMYLCASSNQGPEPQHFGDGTRLSIL.